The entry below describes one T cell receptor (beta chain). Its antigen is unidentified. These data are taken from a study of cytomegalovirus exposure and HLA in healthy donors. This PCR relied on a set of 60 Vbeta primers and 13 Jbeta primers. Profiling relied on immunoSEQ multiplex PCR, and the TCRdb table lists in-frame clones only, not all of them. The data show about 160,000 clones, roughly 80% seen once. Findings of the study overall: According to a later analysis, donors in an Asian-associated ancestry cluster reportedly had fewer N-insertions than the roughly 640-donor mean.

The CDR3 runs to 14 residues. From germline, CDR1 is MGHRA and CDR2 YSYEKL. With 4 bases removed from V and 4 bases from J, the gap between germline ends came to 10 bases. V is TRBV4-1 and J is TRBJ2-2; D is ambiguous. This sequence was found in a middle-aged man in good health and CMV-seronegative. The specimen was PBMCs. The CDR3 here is CASSRGDGTGELFF. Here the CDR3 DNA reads TGCGCCAGCAGCCGAGGTGACGGCACCGGGGAGCTGTTTTTT.